Below are 30 T cell receptor beta chains sequenced from a single sample in a study of CD8 T cells in ankylosing spondylitis. TCRdb reanalysed the 5' RACE reads using MiXCR and keeps one entry per CDR3 protein. The table lists some 39,000 distinct CDR3 sequences, around an eighth of them singletons. Material: synovial fluid, either unsorted or a sorted T cell fraction (not recorded which). These receptors were taken from a male donor with ankylosing spondylitis.

A few counts support this clonotype. V gene TRBV28 combines with J gene TRBJ2-7; 11 bases align to TRBD2. The germline CDR1 and CDR2 sequences are MDHEN and SYDVKM. V lost 4 bases to trimming and J lost 3 bases; unmatched junction nucleotides: 5. CDR3 length equals 15 residues. CDR3 nucleotides: TGTGCCAGCAGTTCCATAGCGGGAGGGATCTACGAGCAGTACTTC. Encoded protein: CASSSIAGGIYEQYF.

This clonotype occurred a few times. V and J are TRBV29-1 and TRBJ1-1, with TRBD1 as a possible D gene (5 bases). CDR3 length: 15 residues. Deletions cut 3 bases from V and 1 base from J, with 15 bases between. The germline gives CDR1 SQVTM, CDR2 ANQGSEA. The DNA for the CDR3 is TGCAGCGTTGAGGGGGATTTTAACGGGAACACTGAAGCTTTCTTT. Its translation: CSVEGDFNGNTEAFF.

The table lists this clonotype with many counts. The chain employs TRBV20-1 and TRBJ2-7; D gene unclear. From germline, CDR1 is DFQATT and CDR2 SNEGSKA (reference sequence). The germline V and J ends were trimmed by 0 bases and 0 bases, with 12 bases remaining between them. The CDR3 runs to 15 residues. The CDR3: CSARDWALSSYEQYF. DNA of the CDR3: TGCAGTGCTAGAGATTGGGCTTTGAGCTCCTACGAGCAGTACTTC.

The gene calls are TRBV7-9 and TRBJ2-2, with 10 bases fitting TRBD1. Germline-derived CDR1 and CDR2 are SEHNR and FQNEAQ (reference sequence). V lost 3 bases to trimming and J lost 2 bases; unmatched junction nucleotides: 3. The CDR3 totals 16 residues. DNA of the CDR3: TGTGCCAGCAGCTTCTGGACAGGGGGAAACACCGGGGAGCTGTTTTTT. This translates into CASSFWTGGNTGELFF.

This clonotype was counted a few times. The rearrangement uses TRBV6-4 and TRBJ2-1, with 10 positions matching TRBD2. CDR1 is MRHNA and CDR2 is SNTAGT in the germline V gene. The CDR3 length is 16 residues. Trimming at V came to 0 bases and at J to 3 bases, leaving 2 bases not matched to a gene. This CDR3 reads CASSDSTSGDYNEQFF. The CDR3 DNA is TGTGCCAGCAGTGACTCAACTAGCGGGGACTACAATGAGCAGTTCTTC.

This clonotype was found a few times. The gene calls are TRBV20-1 and TRBJ2-3; 13 bases map to TRBD2. This CDR3 region has 19 residues. With 0 bases clipped from V and 4 bases from J, the junction kept 13 bases outside the gene matches. Germline V gives CDR1 DFQATT, CDR2 SNEGSKA (reference sequence). CDR3 nucleotide sequence: TGCAGTGCTAGAGACCTTACTAGCGGGAGGGCCCTTTTCTCAGATACGCAGTATTTT. Translating gives CSARDLTSGRALFSDTQYF.

This clonotype has only a few counts. The V and J genes are TRBV6-2 or TRBV6-3 and TRBJ2-2; weak D call: TRBD2 (5 bases). The germline gives CDR1 MNHEY, CDR2 SVGEGT. This CDR3 is 15 amino acids long. The ends were cut back, 8 bases at V and 4 bases at J, with 17 bases in the middle. The CDR3 DNA reads TGTGCCAGCGGGGAGACCTCAGAATCCACCGGGGAGCTGTTTTTT. Translating it yields CASGETSESTGELFF.

CDR3 residues: CASSITSSYNEQFF. Written as DNA, the CDR3 is TGTGCCAGCAGCATTACGAGCTCCTACAATGAGCAGTTCTTC. V is TRBV6-2 or TRBV6-3 and J is TRBJ2-1; the D is unclear. Germline CDR1 and CDR2: MNHEY and SVGEGT. The V and J ends lost 6 bases and 0 bases respectively, with 9 bases between them. CDR3 size: 14 residues.

The sample holds a few counts of this clonotype. The genes are TRBV5-5 and TRBJ1-1; tentative D call: TRBD1 (5 bases). Trimming cost V 4 bases and J 1 base, with 11 bases left between them. The germline gives CDR1 SGHKS, CDR2 YYEKEE (reference sequence). This CDR3 comprises 14 residues. CDR3 amino acids: CASSRGGRNTEAFF. The CDR3 bases are TGTGCCAGCAGCCGGGGGGGTCGGAACACTGAAGCTTTCTTT.

The chain carries TRBV3-1 and TRBJ2-5; the match to TRBD2 covers 15 bases. The V gene end was trimmed by 11 bases and the J gene end by 5 bases; junction bases not matched to a gene: 9. This CDR3 region has 15 residues. Germline V gives CDR1 LGHDT, CDR2 YNNKEL (reference sequence). CDR3 in amino acids: CASCQGLAGGETQYF. The CDR3 nucleotides are TGTGCCTCCTGCCAAGGACTAGCGGGAGGGGAGACCCAGTACTTC.

This clonotype has a count of ten or more. The chain uses TRBV5-1 and TRBJ2-3, with TRBD2 identical over 8 bases. Trimming cost V 4 bases and J 0 bases; bases outside gene matches: 4. The CDR3 sequence is 15 residues long. Germline V gene data show CDR1 as SGHRS and CDR2 as YFSETQ. In nucleotides, the CDR3 is TGCGCCAGCAGCGGAGCGGGAGAGAGCACAGATACGCAGTATTTT. It specifies CASSGAGESTDTQYF.

V usage is TRBV20-1 and J usage is TRBJ2-7, with D possibly TRBD1 on 5 matching bases. Germline V gene data show CDR1 as DFQATT and CDR2 as SNEGSKA (reference sequence). V shed 6 bases and J shed 0 bases, with 12 bases lying between them. The CDR3 totals 13 residues. The CDR3 loop is CSAGPTGSYEQYF. The CDR3 DNA reads TGCAGTGCCGGGCCCACAGGCTCCTACGAGCAGTACTTC.

The rearrangement links TRBV28 to TRBJ2-1; TRBD2 matches at 7 bases. Looked up from germline, CDR1 is MDHEN and CDR2 is SYDVKM. Trimming at V came to 6 bases and at J to 6 bases, leaving 5 bases not matched to a gene. The CDR3 covers 13 residues. The CDR3 loop reads CASRLGGGNEQFF. CDR3 coding DNA: TGTGCCAGCAGGCTGGGGGGGGGCAATGAGCAGTTCTTC.

This clonotype was recorded at least ten times. This CDR3 is CASGSGQGAAGELFF. CDR3 DNA: TGTGCTAGTGGTTCGGGACAGGGGGCTGCCGGGGAGCTGTTTTTT. The chain employs TRBV12-5 and TRBJ2-2; 12 nucleotides line up with TRBD1. This CDR3 contains 15 residues. Germline V lookup: CDR1 LGHNT, CDR2 FRNRAP. The ends lost 4 bases at V and 6 bases at J; junction bases unmatched: 3. The full variable domain, rest sourced from reference TRBV12-5 and TRBJ2-2, is DARVTQTPRHKVTEMGQEVTMRCQPILGHNTVFWYRQTMMQGLELLAYFRNRAPLDDSGMPKDRFSAEMPDATLATLKIQPSEPRDSAVYFCASGSGQGAAGELFFGEGSRLTVL.

This CDR3 is CASSPLGEQFF. CDR3 nucleotides: TGTGCCAGCAGTCCCCTCGGTGAGCAGTTCTTC. The genes are TRBV6-2 or TRBV6-3 and TRBJ2-1; D gene ambiguous. This CDR3 has 11 amino acids. V was trimmed by 5 bases and J by 9 bases, leaving 8 bases between them. Germline CDR1 and CDR2: MNHEY and SVGEGT.

This clonotype has only a few counts. The chain is built from TRBV6-1 and TRBJ2-5; no clear D gene. Germline V gene data show CDR1 as MNHNS and CDR2 as SASEGT. Trimming removed 1 base from V and 5 bases from J, with 20 bases in between. The CDR3 contains 17 residues. As DNA, the CDR3 is TGTGCCAGCAGTGAAGAACGGACCCCCATTCCGCGGGAGACCCAGTACTTC. Translation: CASSEERTPIPRETQYF.

This clonotype is categorized as medium-sized. This chain connects TRBV16 to TRBJ2-1, with TRBD1 matching 8 bases. Germline CDR1 reads KGHSY; CDR2 reads FQNENV. Trimming took 4 bases from V and 6 from J; bases not matched to a gene: 2. This CDR3 region has 13 residues. For the CDR3, the DNA is TGTGCCAGCAGCCTAGACAGGGGCAATGAGCAGTTCTTC. Protein: CASSLDRGNEQFF.

The rearrangement joins TRBV9 to TRBJ1-5; D is unresolved. With 0 bases removed from V and 4 bases from J, the gap between germline ends came to 8 bases. The CDR3 covers 14 residues. Germline loops: CDR1 SGDLS, CDR2 YYNGEE. This CDR3 is CASSVGGGNQPQHF. DNA for the CDR3: TGTGCCAGCAGCGTAGGGGGAGGGAATCAGCCCCAGCATTTT.

This clonotype was picked up a small number of times. The rearrangement joins TRBV9 to TRBJ2-7, with D perhaps assigned TRBD1 or TRBD2 (5 bases each). V dropped 3 bases and J dropped 5 bases, with 15 bases sitting between them. CDR3 size: 14 residues. Germline CDR1 and CDR2: SGDLS and YYNGEE. The CDR3: CASSAGTAVHEQYF. CDR3 bases: TGTGCCAGCAGCGCCGGGACGGCCGTCCACGAGCAGTACTTC.

The CDR3 nucleotides are TGTGCCAGCAGCTTACGGGACAGGGGATGGGAGCAGTTCTTC. Its translation: CASSLRDRGWEQFF. This chain joins TRBV5-4 and TRBJ2-1; 10 positions match TRBD1. The J segment lost 10 bases and the V segment lost 2 bases, leaving 6 bases of the junction unmatched. Per germline, CDR1 SGHNT and CDR2 YYREEE (reference sequence). This CDR3 has 14 residues.

This clonotype was counted a few times. The chain joins TRBV27 to TRBJ2-7; D is tentatively TRBD1 or TRBD2 (5 bases each). The CDR3 has 17 amino acids. Germline V gives CDR1 MNHEY, CDR2 SMNVEV (reference sequence). The ends were cut back, 6 bases at V and 0 bases at J, with 21 bases in the middle. CDR3 protein: CASRPRDGSPFSYEQYF. The CDR3 nucleotides are TGTGCCAGCAGGCCCCGGGACGGCTCGCCTTTCTCCTACGAGCAGTACTTC.

This clonotype showed up just a few times. The V call is TRBV4-3, the J call TRBJ2-3; D perhaps matches TRBD2 (5 bases). V shed 0 bases and J shed 2 bases, with 12 bases lying between them. Germline V CDR1 and CDR2: LGHNA, YSLEER. This CDR3 contains 16 residues. The CDR3 DNA is TGCGCCAGCAGCCAAGAGGAGGACGGAGACACAGATACGCAGTATTTT. Protein product: CASSQEEDGDTDTQYF.

The sample holds many counts of this clonotype. The chain recombines TRBV6-2 or TRBV6-3 with TRBJ1-1, with 8 bases that match TRBD1. The CDR3 spans 16 residues. In germline, CDR1 is MNHEY, CDR2 SVGEGT. V was clipped by 4 bases and J by 3 bases; unmatched bases: 10. CDR3 loop: CASSFRQGFRDTEAFF. The CDR3 region has the DNA TGTGCCAGCAGTTTCAGACAGGGGTTCCGAGACACTGAAGCTTTCTTT.

This clonotype was seen more than once but under ten times. The genes are TRBV6-1 and TRBJ2-7; a possible D gene is TRBD1 (6 bases). Germline V gives CDR1 MNHNS, CDR2 SASEGT. V gave up 4 bases and J gave up 6 bases, with 13 bases separating them. The length of the CDR3 is 13 residues. As DNA, the CDR3 is TGTGCCAGCAGTGGACAGGTCTACGGCGAGCAGTACTTC. This translates into CASSGQVYGEQYF.

This clonotype was recorded at least ten times. This chain connects TRBV7-2 to TRBJ2-7, with D unresolved. Per germline, CDR1 SGHTA and CDR2 FQGNSA. The CDR3 has 15 residues. V was shortened by 5 bases and J by 3 bases, with 17 bases between the two germline ends. The CDR3 nucleotides are TGTGCCAGCAGCGCGGCAGGCTCCCCCCTCTACGAGCAGTACTTC. Amino acids: CASSAAGSPLYEQYF.

This clonotype was found many times. The rearrangement links TRBV5-1 to TRBJ1-1; no reliable D call. V was clipped by 3 bases and J by 1 base, with 10 bases between them. The CDR3 totals 14 residues. CDR1 and CDR2 (germline): SGHRS, YFSETQ. This chain's CDR3 is CASSSGAGNTEAFF. The CDR3 DNA reads TGCGCCAGCAGCTCAGGAGCGGGGAACACTGAAGCTTTCTTT.

The J gene is TRBJ2-7, the V gene TRBV5-5; D remains ambiguous. V lost 0 bases to trimming and J lost 6 bases, with 10 bases between them. The germline gives CDR1 SGHKS, CDR2 YYEKEE (reference sequence). CDR3 length: 13 amino acids. The CDR3 nucleotides are TGTGCCAGCAGCTTGGGTCCAGCACGCGAGCAGTACTTC. Its translation: CASSLGPAREQYF. The full variable domain, rest sourced from reference TRBV5-5 and TRBJ2-7, is DAGVTQSPTHLIKTRGQQVTLRCSPISGHKSVSWYQQVLGQGPQFIFQYYEKEERGRGNFPDRFSARQFPNYSSELNVNALLLGDSALYLCASSLGPAREQYFGPGTRLTVT.

This chain connects TRBV7-2 to TRBJ2-2; D is perhaps TRBD2 (6 bases). Germline V gene lookup returns CDR1 SGHTA and CDR2 FQGNSA. Trimming left V 5 bases short and J 0 bases short, with 13 bases between. The CDR3 contains 16 residues. CDR3 in amino acids: CASSPRVAANTGELFF. The CDR3 DNA sequence: TGTGCCAGCAGCCCCCGGGTAGCGGCGAACACCGGGGAGCTGTTTTTT.

J is TRBJ1-3 and V is TRBV7-2; D remains ambiguous. Germline V gene data show CDR1 as SGHTA and CDR2 as FQGNSA. This CDR3 is 14 amino acids long. Trimming took off 5 bases at V and 2 bases at J, with 10 bases between the two ends. The CDR3: CASSPHSAGNTIYF. As DNA, the CDR3 is TGTGCCAGCAGCCCCCATAGCGCTGGAAACACCATATATTTT.

The chain carries TRBV20-1 and TRBJ1-2; tentatively, D is TRBD1 (5 bases). Germline CDR1 DFQATT, CDR2 SNEGSKA (reference sequence). Trimming took 0 bases from V and 4 from J, leaving 15 bases between them. This CDR3 is 15 amino acids long. DNA for the CDR3: TGCAGTGCTAGAGATAGGGACTCACTCCCCTATGGCTACACCTTC. Its translation is CSARDRDSLPYGYTF.